The 25 T cell receptor beta chains below come from one sample, sequenced in a study of shared clonotypes between healthy human individuals. Sequencing was performed with immunoSEQ multiplex PCR; in TCRdb, only in-frame clones are kept and a portion is missing. The sample has about 2 million clones, 85% to 95% seen once. The specimen sequenced was naive CD4+ T cells sorted from blood. As to subset: CD45RA+ positively selected. The source of these receptors is a man aged 18 to 29 in good health.

This clone was seen a single time. V gene TRBV12-5 combines with J gene TRBJ2-7; D is ambiguous. The germline CDR1 and CDR2 sequences are LGHNT and FRNRAP. V lost 4 bases to trimming and J lost 4 bases, with 14 bases between them. There are 14 residues in the CDR3. CDR3 in amino acids: CASGYGPAPYEQYF. In DNA, the CDR3 is TGTGCTAGTGGTTACGGACCGGCCCCTTACGAGCAGTACTTC.

This clone was seen a single time. The chain combines TRBV9 with TRBJ1-3; TRBD1 might be the D (5 bases). This CDR3 has 18 amino acids. V gave up 0 bases and J gave up 1 base, with 17 bases separating them. From germline, CDR1 is SGDLS and CDR2 YYNGEE. The DNA of the CDR3 is TGTGCCAGCAGCGTAGACTTTCAGGGTCGGGCTTCTGGAAACACCATATATTTT. Residues: CASSVDFQGRASGNTIYF.

The chain has TRBV5-1 and TRBJ2-1; a possible D gene is TRBD2 (6 bases). Between the trimmed V and J ends, which lost 1 base and 8 bases, there was a span of 19 bases. Germline CDR1 reads SGHRS; CDR2 reads YFSETQ. The CDR3 consists of 16 residues. The CDR3 spells CASSLSPQRWGDEQFF. Written as DNA, the CDR3 is TGCGCCAGCAGCTTGTCCCCCCAGCGATGGGGGGATGAGCAGTTCTTC.

The V gene is TRBV6-5, the J gene TRBJ1-6; D is undetermined. There are 14 residues in the CDR3. CDR1 and CDR2 from the germline V gene are MNHEY and SVGAGI. V was pared by 4 bases and J by 7 bases, with 11 bases between. CDR3 coding DNA: TGTGCCAGCAGTTCCGGGAGGTCAAATTCACCCCTCCACTTT. This gives the protein CASSSGRSNSPLHF.

This chain links TRBV27 with TRBJ1-2, with D perhaps matching TRBD1 (5 bases). The V end lost 9 bases, the J end lost 5 bases, and 13 bases lay between the germline ends. Germline CDR1 is MNHEY and CDR2 is SMNVEV (reference sequence). The CDR3 sequence is 12 residues long. CDR3 coding DNA: TGTGCCAGAACGGGACCGGGATATGGCTACACCTTC. Translating gives CARTGPGYGYTF.

This chain connects TRBV5-8 to TRBJ2-2; D remains unclear. Trimming took 7 bases from V and 0 from J, leaving 7 bases between them. Germline loops: CDR1 SGHTS, CDR2 YDEGEE. This CDR3 is 13 amino acids long. The CDR3 DNA reads TGTGCCAGCTCACAGTCGAACACCGGGGAGCTGTTTTTT. Protein sequence: CASSQSNTGELFF.

This sequence joins TRBV29-1 and TRBJ1-4, with D perhaps matching TRBD1 (6 bases). Trimming shortened V by 5 bases and J by 8 bases, and 15 bases separated the two germline ends. This CDR3 spans 13 amino acids. Germline V CDR1 and CDR2: SQVTM, ANQGSEA. CDR3 in amino acids: CSVRRGGEEKLFF. CDR3 DNA sequence: TGCAGCGTTCGCAGGGGTGGGGAAGAAAAACTGTTTTTT. Drawing the rest from reference TRBV29-1 and TRBJ1-4, the complete variable domain is SAVISQKPSRDICQRGTSLTIQCQVDSQVTMMFWYRQQPGQSLTLIATANQGSEATYESGFVIDKFPISRPNLTFSTLTVSNMSPEDSSIYLCSVRRGGEEKLFFGSGTQLSVL.

This clone was counted once. The rearrangement uses TRBV5-6 and TRBJ1-2, with 8 nucleotides matching TRBD1. V lost 4 bases, J lost 2 bases, and 7 bases stayed unmatched. Germline V gene lookup returns CDR1 SGHDT and CDR2 YYEEEE. The CDR3 spans 15 residues. The CDR3 here is CASSTGQGLNYGYTF. In DNA, the CDR3 is TGTGCCAGCAGCACAGGACAGGGACTAAACTATGGCTACACCTTC.

This clone was observed once. The J gene is TRBJ2-5, the V gene TRBV27; 7 nucleotides align to TRBD1. From germline, CDR1 is MNHEY and CDR2 SMNVEV (reference sequence). V lost 4 bases, J lost 4 bases, and 18 bases stayed unmatched. This CDR3 comprises 18 residues. CDR3 protein: CASSSRTGQSFGRETQYF. The CDR3 nucleotides are TGTGCCAGCAGTTCCCGGACAGGCCAAAGCTTCGGACGAGAGACCCAGTACTTC.

This clone was observed once. The chain combines TRBV19 with TRBJ1-4; the D is unclear. The CDR3 length is 14 residues. V lost 7 bases, J lost 5 bases, and 14 bases lay in between. Germline V gene sequence: CDR1 LNHDA, CDR2 SQIVND (reference sequence). CDR3 in DNA: TGTGCCAGTACCTCCGGACGTTCCAATGAAAAACTGTTTTTT. Translated: CASTSGRSNEKLFF.

Regarding this clone: The same CDR3 arises from other DNA sequences in this sample as well. CDR3 sequence reads: CASSLPDSYEQYF. CDR3 coding DNA: TGCGCCAGCAGCTTGCCGGATTCCTACGAGCAGTACTTC. The chain recombines TRBV5-1 with TRBJ2-7, with D unresolved. V was shortened by 1 base and J by 1 base, with 6 bases between the two germline ends. Per germline, CDR1 SGHRS and CDR2 YFSETQ. This CDR3 spans 13 amino acids.

J is TRBJ2-2 and V is TRBV9, with 7 bases that match TRBD1. The germline CDR1 and CDR2 sequences are SGDLS and YYNGEE. The CDR3 extends over 13 amino acids. J lost 1 base, V lost 7 bases, and 1 base had no gene match. The CDR3 sequence: CASRTGNTGELFF. CDR3 in DNA: TGTGCCAGCCGGACAGGGAACACCGGGGAGCTGTTTTTT.

The CDR3 DNA reads as TGTGCCAGCAGAATAGGGGGCACTGAAGCTTTCTTT. It encodes CASRIGGTEAFF. This chain connects TRBV6-6 to TRBJ1-1; maybe TRBD1 (6 bases). This CDR3 is 12 amino acids long. Germline CDR1 MNHNY, CDR2 SVGAGI (reference sequence). V dropped 6 bases and J dropped 4 bases, with 9 bases sitting between them.

This clone came up once. The CDR3 bases are TGTGCCATCAGTGAGATGGGACAGAACTATGGCTACACCTTC. Translated, it gives CAISEMGQNYGYTF. The chain employs TRBV10-3 and TRBJ1-2; TRBD1 agrees at 7 bases. Germline assignment: CDR1 ENHRY and CDR2 SYGVKD. The CDR3 consists of 14 residues. J was trimmed by 2 bases and V by 2 bases; bases with no gene match: 2.

This sequence joins TRBV6-1 and TRBJ1-2; D remains ambiguous. Germline V lookup: CDR1 MNHNS, CDR2 SASEGT. There are 14 residues in the CDR3. V was clipped by 4 bases and J by 2 bases, with 11 bases between them. In nucleotides, the CDR3 is TGTGCCAGCAGTGTGGGCAGTTCAAACTATGGCTACACCTTC. Amino acids: CASSVGSSNYGYTF.

The chain couples TRBV7-2 to TRBJ2-6; D remains unclear. Germline CDR1 is SGHTA and CDR2 is FQGNSA. Trimming shortened V by 1 base and J by 4 bases, and 11 bases separated the two germline ends. The CDR3 loop spans 16 amino acids. The CDR3 bases are TGTGCCAGCAGCTTAGGTCCCGCTCTCGGGGCCAACGTCCTGACTTTC. Translated, it gives CASSLGPALGANVLTF.

In the case of this clone: Additional DNA sequences in this sample encode the identical CDR3. This sequence joins TRBV29-1 and TRBJ2-3, with unresolved D. This CDR3 comprises 14 residues. V lost 4 bases to trimming and J lost 0 bases, with 11 bases between them. Per germline, CDR1 SQVTM and CDR2 ANQGSEA. Here the CDR3 reads CSVVGTTSTDTQYF. DNA of the CDR3: TGCAGCGTTGTAGGTACTACTAGCACAGATACGCAGTATTTT.

J is TRBJ2-7 and V is TRBV11-2, with D possibly matching TRBD1 (6 bases). The ends were cut back, 0 bases at V and 0 bases at J, with 12 bases in the middle. The CDR3 is made up of 16 amino acids. From germline, CDR1 is SGHAT and CDR2 FQNNGV. The CDR3 region has the DNA TGTGCCAGCAGCTTAGATGACGGACAGATCTCCTACGAGCAGTACTTC. This encodes CASSLDDGQISYEQYF.

Written as DNA, the CDR3 is TGTGCCAGCAGCCGAGGGGACGGTCGAGGAGAGACCCAGTACTTC. Translated, it gives CASSRGDGRGETQYF. The chain has TRBV7-2 and TRBJ2-5; the D gene could be TRBD1 or TRBD2 (5 bases each). Trimming took off 5 bases at V and 4 bases at J, with 17 bases between the two ends. CDR1 is SGHTA and CDR2 is FQGNSA in the germline V gene. The CDR3 is made up of 15 amino acids.

J is TRBJ1-4 and V is TRBV7-9; D is undetermined. There are 16 residues in the CDR3. Germline V gene lookup returns CDR1 SEHNR and CDR2 FQNEAQ (reference sequence). Trimming stripped 4 bases from V and 6 bases from J, with 18 bases between. The CDR3: CASSSTGRAWDEKLFF. As DNA, the CDR3 is TGTGCCAGCAGCTCCACTGGGCGGGCTTGGGATGAAAAACTGTTTTTT.

This clone was seen more than once but under ten times. The chain combines TRBV29-1 with TRBJ1-6, with D possibly being TRBD1 (6 bases). V lost 6 bases and J lost 9, with 15 bases in between. The V gene's germline CDR1 is SQVTM and CDR2 ANQGSEA. This CDR3 region has 13 residues. The CDR3 bases are TGCAGCGTACAGGGCGGCGGGGGTTCACCCCTCCACTTT. It translates to CSVQGGGGSPLHF.

The rearrangement uses TRBV18 and TRBJ1-5, with 9 bases aligning to TRBD1. The germline CDR1 and CDR2 sequences are KGHSH and LQKENI. Losses at the gene ends were 6 bases for V and 6 bases for J; bases not matched to a gene: 9. This CDR3 is built from 15 residues. The chain's CDR3 is CASSLNTGGGQPQHF. CDR3 DNA sequence: TGTGCCAGCTCCCTGAATACAGGGGGCGGTCAGCCCCAGCATTTT.

The chain employs TRBV9 and TRBJ2-5, with unresolved D. The CDR3 consists of 16 residues. V was pared by 0 bases and J by 2 bases, with 14 bases between. Germline CDR1 reads SGDLS; CDR2 reads YYNGEE. CDR3 sequence reads: CASSVGVGSAQETQYF. CDR3 DNA: TGTGCCAGCAGCGTAGGCGTCGGAAGTGCTCAAGAGACCCAGTACTTC.

The V gene is TRBV10-3, the J gene TRBJ1-4; D perhaps matches TRBD1 (6 bases). The germline V gene has CDR1 ENHRY and CDR2 SYGVKD. Trimming shortened V by 7 bases and J by 6 bases, and 12 bases separated the two germline ends. The CDR3 is 13 residues long. CDR3 region: CAINGGSDEKLFF. CDR3 DNA: TGTGCCATCAACGGGGGCAGCGATGAAAAACTGTTTTTT.

The chain joins TRBV6-1 to TRBJ2-1; no reliable D call. In germline, CDR1 is MNHNS, CDR2 SASEGT. V was shortened by 5 bases and J by 2 bases, with 10 bases between the two germline ends. The CDR3 has 14 residues. CDR3 loop: CASSKSGPYNEQFF. CDR3 bases: TGTGCCAGCAGTAAAAGTGGTCCCTACAATGAGCAGTTCTTC.